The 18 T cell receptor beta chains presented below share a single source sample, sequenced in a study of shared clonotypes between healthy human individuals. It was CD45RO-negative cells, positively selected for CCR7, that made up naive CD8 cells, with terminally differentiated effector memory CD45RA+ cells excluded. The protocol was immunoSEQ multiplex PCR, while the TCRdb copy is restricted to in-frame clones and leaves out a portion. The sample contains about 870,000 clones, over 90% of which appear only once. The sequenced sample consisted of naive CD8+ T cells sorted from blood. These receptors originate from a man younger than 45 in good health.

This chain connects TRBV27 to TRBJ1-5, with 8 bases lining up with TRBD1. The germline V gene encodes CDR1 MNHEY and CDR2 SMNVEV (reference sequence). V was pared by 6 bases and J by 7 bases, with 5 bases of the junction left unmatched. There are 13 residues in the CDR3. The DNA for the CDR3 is TGTGCCAGCAGCTCTGACAGGGGCCAGCCCCAGCATTTT. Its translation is CASSSDRGQPQHF.

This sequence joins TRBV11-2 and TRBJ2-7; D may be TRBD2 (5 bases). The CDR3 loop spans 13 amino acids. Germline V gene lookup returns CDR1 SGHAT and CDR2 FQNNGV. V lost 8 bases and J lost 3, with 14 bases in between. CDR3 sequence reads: CASATPGNYEQYF. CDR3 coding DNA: TGTGCCAGCGCAACCCCCGGGAACTACGAGCAGTACTTC.

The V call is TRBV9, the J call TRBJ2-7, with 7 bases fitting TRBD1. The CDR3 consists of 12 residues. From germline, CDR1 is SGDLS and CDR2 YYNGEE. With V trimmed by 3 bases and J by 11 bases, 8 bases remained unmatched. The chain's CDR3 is CASSGKTGAKYF. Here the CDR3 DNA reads TGTGCCAGCAGCGGAAAAACAGGGGCAAAGTACTTC.

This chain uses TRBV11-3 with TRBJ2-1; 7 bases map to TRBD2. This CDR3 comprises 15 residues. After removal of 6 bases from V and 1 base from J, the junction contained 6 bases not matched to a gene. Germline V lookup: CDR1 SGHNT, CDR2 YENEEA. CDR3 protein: CASSHAGVSYNEQFF. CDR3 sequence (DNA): TGTGCCAGCAGTCACGCGGGAGTGTCCTACAATGAGCAGTTCTTC.

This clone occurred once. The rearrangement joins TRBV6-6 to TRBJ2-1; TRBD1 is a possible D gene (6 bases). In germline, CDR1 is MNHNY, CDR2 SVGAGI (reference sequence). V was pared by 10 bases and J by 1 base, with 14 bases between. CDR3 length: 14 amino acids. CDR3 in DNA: TGTGCCACCCAGGGGTTGAGGTCCTACAATGAGCAGTTCTTC. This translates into CATQGLRSYNEQFF.

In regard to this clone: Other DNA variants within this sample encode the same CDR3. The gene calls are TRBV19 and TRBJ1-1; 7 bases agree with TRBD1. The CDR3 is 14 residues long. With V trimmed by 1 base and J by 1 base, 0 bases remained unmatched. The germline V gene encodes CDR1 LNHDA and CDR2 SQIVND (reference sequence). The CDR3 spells CASSIGTGNTEAFF. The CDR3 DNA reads TGTGCCAGTAGTATAGGGACAGGGAACACTGAAGCTTTCTTT.

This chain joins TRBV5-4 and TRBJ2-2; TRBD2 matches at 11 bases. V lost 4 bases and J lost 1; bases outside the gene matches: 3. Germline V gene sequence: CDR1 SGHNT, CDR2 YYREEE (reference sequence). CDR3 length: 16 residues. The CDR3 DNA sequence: TGTGCCAGCAGCCTAGGGACTAGCGGGAACACCGGGGAGCTGTTTTTT. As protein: CASSLGTSGNTGELFF.

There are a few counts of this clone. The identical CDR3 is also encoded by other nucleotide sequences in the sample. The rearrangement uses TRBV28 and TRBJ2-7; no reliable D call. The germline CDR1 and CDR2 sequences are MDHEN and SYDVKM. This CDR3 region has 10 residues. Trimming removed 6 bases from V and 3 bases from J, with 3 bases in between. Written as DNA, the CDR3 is TGTGCCAGCAGAGACTACGAGCAGTACTTC. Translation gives CASRDYEQYF. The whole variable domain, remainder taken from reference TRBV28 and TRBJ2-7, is DVKVTQSSRYLVKRTGEKVFLECVQDMDHENMFWYRQDPGLGLRLIYFSYDVKMKEKGDIPEGYSVSREKKERFSLILESASTNQTSMYLCASRDYEQYFGPGTRLTVT.

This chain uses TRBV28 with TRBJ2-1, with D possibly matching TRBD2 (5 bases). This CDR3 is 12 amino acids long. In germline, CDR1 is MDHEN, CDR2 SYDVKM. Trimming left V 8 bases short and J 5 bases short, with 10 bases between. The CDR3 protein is CASYGLHNEQFF. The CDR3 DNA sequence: TGTGCCAGCTACGGACTCCACAATGAGCAGTTCTTC.

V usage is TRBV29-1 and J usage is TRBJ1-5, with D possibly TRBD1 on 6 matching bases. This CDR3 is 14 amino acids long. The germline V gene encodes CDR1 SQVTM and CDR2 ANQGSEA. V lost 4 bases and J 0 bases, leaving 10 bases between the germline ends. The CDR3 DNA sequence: TGCAGCGTTGGAGGGGGGGATAGCAATCAGCCCCAGCATTTT. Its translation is CSVGGGDSNQPQHF.

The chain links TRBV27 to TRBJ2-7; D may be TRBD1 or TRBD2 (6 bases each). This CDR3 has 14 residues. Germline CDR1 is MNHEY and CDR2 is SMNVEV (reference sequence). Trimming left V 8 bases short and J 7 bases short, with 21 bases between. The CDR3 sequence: CASASLPGGWEQYF. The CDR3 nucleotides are TGTGCCAGCGCTTCCCTCCCCGGGGGCTGGGAGCAGTACTTC.

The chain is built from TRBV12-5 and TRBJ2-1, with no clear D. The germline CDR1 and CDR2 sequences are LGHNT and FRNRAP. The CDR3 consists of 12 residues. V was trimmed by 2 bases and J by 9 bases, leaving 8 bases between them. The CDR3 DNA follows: TGTGCTAGTGGTTTGACCCCGTCTGAGCAGTTCTTC. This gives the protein CASGLTPSEQFF.

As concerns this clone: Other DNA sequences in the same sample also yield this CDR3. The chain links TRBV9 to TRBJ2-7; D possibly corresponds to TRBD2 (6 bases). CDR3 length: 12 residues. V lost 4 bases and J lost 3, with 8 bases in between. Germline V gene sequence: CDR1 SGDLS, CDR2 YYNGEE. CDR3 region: CASSPGGYEQYF. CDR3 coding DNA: TGTGCCAGCAGCCCCGGGGGCTACGAGCAGTACTTC.

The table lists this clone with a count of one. CDR3 loop: CASSEIAGPYTGELFF. The CDR3 DNA reads TGTGCCAGCAGCGAGATAGCGGGGCCATACACCGGGGAGCTGTTTTTT. The chain couples TRBV9 to TRBJ2-2, with 8 bases aligning to TRBD2. V was pared by 3 bases and J by 3 bases, with 7 bases of the junction left unmatched. CDR1 is SGDLS and CDR2 is YYNGEE in the germline V gene. The CDR3 sequence is 16 residues long.

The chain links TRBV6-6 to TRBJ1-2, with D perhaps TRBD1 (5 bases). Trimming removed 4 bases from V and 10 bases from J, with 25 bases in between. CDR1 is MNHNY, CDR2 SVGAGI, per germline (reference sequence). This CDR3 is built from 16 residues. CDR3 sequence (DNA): TGTGCCAGCAGTTGGATCCGGACACAAGTCCGTATTGACTACACCTTC. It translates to CASSWIRTQVRIDYTF.

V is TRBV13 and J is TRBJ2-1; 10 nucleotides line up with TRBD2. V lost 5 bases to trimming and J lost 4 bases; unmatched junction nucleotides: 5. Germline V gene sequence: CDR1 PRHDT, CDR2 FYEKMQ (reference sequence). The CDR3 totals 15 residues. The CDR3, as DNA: TGTGCCAGCAGCCCCCGGACTAGCGGATACAATGAGCAGTTCTTC. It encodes CASSPRTSGYNEQFF.

CDR3 in DNA: TGTGCCAGCAGTCCGGTAGCGGGTTCTGGGTACGAGCAGTACTTC. This gives the protein CASSPVAGSGYEQYF. This chain uses TRBV27 with TRBJ2-7; 7 bases agree with TRBD2. The CDR3 extends over 15 amino acids. After removal of 5 bases from V and 4 bases from J, the junction contained 11 bases not matched to a gene. Germline V CDR1 and CDR2: MNHEY, SMNVEV (reference sequence).

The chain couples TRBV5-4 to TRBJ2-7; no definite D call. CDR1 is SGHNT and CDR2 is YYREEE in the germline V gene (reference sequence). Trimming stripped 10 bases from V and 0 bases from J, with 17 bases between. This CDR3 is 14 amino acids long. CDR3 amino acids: CASGSIGSSYEQYF. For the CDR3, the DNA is TGTGCCTCCGGCTCAATTGGTAGCTCCTACGAGCAGTACTTC.